A selection of T cell receptor beta chains follows, all from one sample in a study of T-cell memory formation after mild COVID-19. TCRdb re-called the 5' RACE reads with MiXCR, one entry per CDR3 protein. The top ten hold roughly a fifth of the sample, which has more than 300,000 distinct CDR3 sequences, around 15% seen once. The sequenced material came from PBMCs or a T cell subset sorted from them (not recorded which). Receptors were obtained from a man aged 18 to 29 who had mild COVID-19 (a few samples of this study predate the infection). Cell type and time point are not known. Each CDR3 is given with its conserved first and last residue.

j_call v_call cdr3_aa
TRBJ1-5 TRBV18 CASSPQRNQPQHF
TRBJ1-2 TRBV6-5 CASSPTETGYGYTF
TRBJ1-1 TRBV25-1 CASGTGTGTEAFF
TRBJ2-2 TRBV7-2 CASSLVSGGELFF
TRBJ2-1 TRBV20-1 CSARRDVNKQFF
TRBJ2-1 TRBV6-5 CASRTRVGGGFGEQFF
TRBJ2-5 TRBV12-3/TRBV12-4 CASTFLAGGETQYF
TRBJ2-1 TRBV5-1 CASSLDLPGQGNEQFF
TRBJ2-1 TRBV5-1 CASSLAVAASYNEQFF
TRBJ2-1 TRBV9 CASSKGQAGYVGYEQFF
TRBJ2-2 TRBV7-9 CASSSLGTGELFF
TRBJ2-5 TRBV27 CASSLVTGGTETQYF
TRBJ2-1 TRBV4-3 CASSQDFGRRNEQFF
TRBJ2-2 TRBV29-1 CSVEAWTNTGELFF
TRBJ2-5 TRBV5-1 CASSPGMGQGEETQYF
TRBJ2-1 TRBV7-2 CASSLSGGAGRRKQFF
TRBJ2-1 TRBV27 CASTYSSSYNEQFF
TRBJ1-1 TRBV7-8 CASSLNGVGNTEAFF
TRBJ1-2 TRBV7-6 CASSWTGSDGYTF
TRBJ2-5 TRBV5-6 CASSLAQGSETQYF
TRBJ1-6 TRBV6-5 CASGTGWDSPLHF
TRBJ2-4 TRBV5-5 CASSYGGDKNIQYF
TRBJ1-6 TRBV20-1 CSARSGDNSPLHF
TRBJ2-3 TRBV5-8 CAAASTDTQYF
TRBJ2-1 TRBV6-2/TRBV6-3 CASSLPAGTITHEQFF
TRBJ2-2 TRBV5-1 CASSLVGGGRGTGELFF
TRBJ1-2 TRBV6-2/TRBV6-3 CASSYSKVTAYGYTF
TRBJ1-1 TRBV30 CAWSEGSYTEAFF
TRBJ1-1 TRBV12-3/TRBV12-4 CASSLWRGNTEAFF
TRBJ1-1 TRBV24-1 CALRGGTEAFF
TRBJ1-1 TRBV9 CASSGDGLGHTEAFF
TRBJ2-5 TRBV3-1 CASSHDGGAGETQYF
TRBJ1-2 TRBV20-1 CSARDSGPYGYTF
TRBJ2-1 TRBV4-1 CASSQFRDNEQFF
TRBJ2-1 TRBV24-1 CATSDTRSGNEQFF
TRBJ2-1 TRBV6-2/TRBV6-3 CASSYLAGRHEQFF
TRBJ1-1 TRBV6-2/TRBV6-3 CASSYPTREAFF
TRBJ2-3 TRBV12-3/TRBV12-4 CASSLASTDTQYF
TRBJ2-7 TRBV4-3 CASSQETGGGSGYEQYF
TRBJ1-5 TRBV4-1 CASSQGSGTGKPQHF
TRBJ2-2 TRBV4-1 CASSHLQGTGELFF
TRBJ1-5 TRBV5-1 CASSLEGRSDQPQHF
TRBJ2-2 TRBV6-6 CASKKNTGELFF
TRBJ1-5 TRBV5-1 CASSLRPGDANQPQHF
TRBJ2-7 TRBV4-2 CATSTYEQYF
TRBJ1-1 TRBV12-3/TRBV12-4 CASSLVRIGEAFF
TRBJ1-5 TRBV9 CASSPTDYSLGPQHF
TRBJ1-5 TRBV7-2 CASSLSSSNQPQHF
TRBJ2-5 TRBV29-1 CSVEEEPKEIQYF
TRBJ1-6 TRBV20-1 CSATQGLEAPLHF
TRBJ2-3 TRBV12-3/TRBV12-4 CASSSEGGSDTQYF
TRBJ2-1 TRBV7-9 CASSRRQGKLARGEQFF
TRBJ2-7 TRBV5-1 CASSLKGTYEQYF
TRBJ2-2 TRBV9 CASSVDLARNTGELFF
TRBJ2-3 TRBV7-2 CASSPHPPSEIDRILTDTQYF
TRBJ2-7 TRBV7-8 CASSVGSGQGSYEQYF
TRBJ2-3 TRBV19 CASSPLGSATQYF
TRBJ1-1 TRBV7-2 CASSPMGGNTEAFF
TRBJ1-2 TRBV11-2 CASSFTQAEGYTF
TRBJ2-2 TRBV7-7 CAYRREGTGELFF